These 21 T cell receptor beta chains share one sample of origin, sequenced in a study of regulatory T cells in long-lasting Graves disease. This sample's time point: newly diagnosed GD, antithyroid drugs for less than 3 months. The TCR library was made from RNA extracted from PBMCs. For TCR beta, libraries came from iRepertoire HTBI primers and Arm-PCR of CDR3 regions. TCRdb independently ran MiXCR on the multiplex PCR reads; one entry per CDR3 protein. The table records roughly 260,000 distinct CDR3 sequences, roughly 18% of them present only once. This sample also belongs to another study, concerning T cells in Graves' hyperthyroidism and ophthalmopathy.

The sequencing here drew on peripheral blood mononuclear cells (PBMCs), taken at new diagnosis, from a patient treated with antithyroid drugs. These receptors all stem from a woman in her 30s with Graves disease.

In its sample, this clonotype was seen many times. The chain employs TRBV12-3 or TRBV12-4 and TRBJ2-2; no clear D. This CDR3 comprises 14 residues. Trimming stripped 6 bases from V and 5 bases from J, with 13 bases between. CDR3 nucleotide sequence: TGTGCCAGCAGCCCTCTCGGTTCAACCGGGGAGCTGTTTTTT. Translating it yields CASSPLGSTGELFF.

This sequence joins TRBV11-3 and TRBJ2-3; TRBD2 is a possible D gene (6 bases). Deletions cut 4 bases from V and 2 bases from J, with 13 bases between. CDR3 length equals 15 residues. Germline lookup yields CDR1 SGHNT and CDR2 YENEEA. CDR3 nucleotide sequence: TGTGCCAGCAGCTCCAGACTAGTTTACACAGATACGCAGTATTTT. This gives the protein CASSSRLVYTDTQYF.

About this clonotype: One base away lies a much larger clone, so this may be a sequencing read error. Because the CDR3 is missing its conserved closing phenylalanine or tryptophan, this is likely a read error. This chain links TRBV7-9 with TRBJ2-1, with TRBD2 identical over 7 bases. The CDR3 is 20 amino acids. The V gene end was trimmed by 0 bases and the J gene end by 3 bases; junction bases not matched to a gene: 17. Germline CDR1 SEHNR, CDR2 FQNEAQ (reference sequence). The CDR3 sequence is CASSLARGPGRGDSYNEQFS. CDR3 bases: TGTGCCAGCAGCTTAGCTAGGGGTCCAGGGAGGGGCGATAGCTACAATGAGCAGTTCTCC.

By proportion, this clonotype is medium-sized. The rearrangement uses TRBV2 and TRBJ2-1; D is ambiguous. This CDR3 is 13 amino acids long. Trimming pared 6 bases from V and 0 bases from J, leaving 6 bases between. Germline CDR1 and CDR2: SNHLY and FYNNEI. The CDR3 DNA reads as TGTGCCAGCAGCACAAGCTCCTACAATGAGCAGTTCTTC. Protein product: CASSTSSYNEQFF.

This clonotype was observed a single time. The rearrangement joins TRBV27 to TRBJ1-3; no reliable D call. The CDR3 contains 13 residues. The V and J ends lost 5 bases and 2 bases respectively, with 7 bases between them. The germline V gene encodes CDR1 MNHEY and CDR2 SMNVEV (reference sequence). The CDR3 coding sequence is TGTGCCAGCAGTCGGTATGCTGGAAACACCATATATTTT. Translating gives CASSRYAGNTIYF.

Regarding this clonotype: This could be a read error, since a much larger clone is one nucleotide away. The missing conserved phenylalanine or tryptophan at the end of this CDR3 makes a read error likely. The V call is TRBV7-2, the J call TRBJ2-1, with D perhaps assigned TRBD1 or TRBD2 (7 bases each). Germline assignment: CDR1 SGHTA and CDR2 FQGNSA. Trimming took 4 bases from V and 8 from J, leaving 21 bases between them. CDR3 length: 16 residues. CDR3 coding DNA: TGTGCCAGCAGCTCTAGCAGGGGGGGGGGCCGTTATGAGCAGTTCCTC. Translated, it gives CASSSSRGGGRYEQFL.

The V and J genes are TRBV27 and TRBJ2-7; TRBD1 is a possible D gene (5 bases). V shed 3 bases and J shed 5 bases, with 11 bases lying between them. Looked up from germline, CDR1 is MNHEY and CDR2 is SMNVEV (reference sequence). CDR3 length: 13 residues. The CDR3 sequence is CASSFQGPNEQYF. CDR3 DNA: TGTGCCAGCAGTTTTCAGGGCCCGAACGAGCAGTACTTC.

The table lists this clonotype with many counts. This chain joins TRBV7-3 and TRBJ1-2; no firm D call. Trimming pared 4 bases from V and 5 bases from J, leaving 8 bases between. In germline, CDR1 is SGHTA, CDR2 FQGTGA. This CDR3 has 12 amino acids. The CDR3 nucleotides are TGTGCCAGCAGCTCTGGTCGGTATGGCTACACCTTC. The encoded protein is CASSSGRYGYTF. Full variable domain (rest looked up from reference TRBV7-3 and TRBJ1-2): GAGVSQTPSNKVTEKGKYVELRCDPISGHTALYWYRQSLGQGPEFLIYFQGTGAADDSGLPNDRFFAVRPEGSVSTLKIQRTERGDSAVYLCASSSGRYGYTFGSGTRLTVV.

This clonotype was detected many times. This chain links TRBV12-3 or TRBV12-4 with TRBJ2-7; TRBD2 agrees at 10 bases. The CDR3 has 15 amino acids. V gave up 6 bases and J gave up 0 bases; unmatched junction bases: 5. CDR3 bases: TGTGCCAGCAGCCCCCGGACTAGCGGCTCCTACGAGCAGTACTTC. Amino acid sequence: CASSPRTSGSYEQYF.

This clonotype was seen ten or more times. The CDR3 nucleotides read TGTGCCAGTAGTATTCAAAGGACATCAGATACGCAGTATTTT. This translates into CASSIQRTSDTQYF. The chain couples TRBV19 to TRBJ2-3; tentatively, D is TRBD1 (5 bases). The CDR3 totals 14 residues. The germline V and J ends were trimmed by 3 bases and 4 bases, with 11 bases remaining between them. Germline V lookup: CDR1 LNHDA, CDR2 SQIVND (reference sequence).

At least ten counts were recorded for this clonotype. The chain has TRBV5-1 and TRBJ1-2; 8 bases agree with TRBD1. This CDR3 region has 18 residues. V was clipped by 0 bases and J by 7 bases; unmatched bases: 17. Germline V gene data show CDR1 as SGHRS and CDR2 as YFSETQ. The DNA for the CDR3 is TGCGCCAGCAGCTTGGCCGGGGGACAGGATCCCCGTCGAGGTGGCTACACCTTC. Protein product: CASSLAGGQDPRRGGYTF.

Concerning this clonotype: A read error may explain this, as a much larger clone is one base away. The chain joins TRBV7-2 to TRBJ1-3, with a possible D match to TRBD1 (6 bases). Germline CDR1 reads SGHTA; CDR2 reads FQGNSA. This CDR3 contains 15 residues. The DNA of the CDR3 is TGTGCCAACAGCCAGACGGGGGCGGCTGGAAACACCATATATTTT. This gives the protein CANSQTGAAGNTIYF.

This clonotype was counted many times. This chain links TRBV6-1 with TRBJ1-1; D unresolved. The germline gives CDR1 MNHNS, CDR2 SASEGT. This CDR3 is built from 11 residues. V lost 0 bases, J lost 10 bases, and 6 bases lay in between. The CDR3 DNA is TGTGCCAGCAGTGAAGCGTATCGAGCTTTCTTT. Translation gives CASSEAYRAFF.

This clonotype was picked up a small number of times. A far larger clone is just one base off, so this is likely a read error. The J gene is TRBJ1-5, the V gene TRBV2; the D gene could be TRBD1 or TRBD2 (5 bases each). The J call may be wrong; the DNA end is better matched by TRBJ2-3. From germline, CDR1 is SNHLY and CDR2 FYNNEI. CDR3 size: 15 residues. The CDR3: CASSTGFSSNQPQYF. For the CDR3, the DNA is TGTGCCAGCAGTACAGGTTTCTCTAGCAATCAGCCCCAGTATTTT.

This clonotype was counted ten times or more. This chain links TRBV11-2 with TRBJ2-4; TRBD2 might be the D (5 bases). Germline values: CDR1 SGHAT, CDR2 FQNNGV. The CDR3 is made up of 15 amino acids. Between the trimmed V and J ends, which lost 5 bases and 6 bases, there was a span of 17 bases. The CDR3 DNA sequence: TGTGCCAGCAGCCCAGACCGGGGTTGGGGAAACATTCAGTACTTC. It encodes CASSPDRGWGNIQYF. Looking up the rest from reference TRBV11-2 and TRBJ2-4 gives the full variable domain: EAGVAQSPRYKIIEKRQSVAFWCNPISGHATLYWYQQILGQGPKLLIQFQNNGVVDDSQLPKDRFSAERLKGVDSTLKIQPAKLEDSAVYLCASSPDRGWGNIQYFGAGTRLSVL.

This clonotype was recorded at least ten times. The J gene is TRBJ1-2, the V gene TRBV12-3 or TRBV12-4; D may be TRBD1 (6 bases). There are 14 residues in the CDR3. V was trimmed by 6 bases and J by 4 bases, leaving 15 bases between them. CDR3 in DNA: TGTGCCAGCAGCCTAGAAGGGGGGACCTATGGCTACACCTTC. It translates to CASSLEGGTYGYTF.

This clonotype was counted ten times or more. J is TRBJ2-1 and V is TRBV20-1; TRBD2 matches 8 bases. The germline V gene encodes CDR1 DFQATT and CDR2 SNEGSKA (reference sequence). The CDR3 consists of 13 residues. J was trimmed by 6 bases and V by 3 bases; bases with no gene match: 4. CDR3 in amino acids: CSASGGGPNEQFF. In DNA form, the CDR3 reads TGCAGTGCTAGCGGGGGGGGCCCCAATGAGCAGTTCTTC.

This clonotype was seen ten or more times. The rearrangement links TRBV29-1 to TRBJ2-3; 10 nucleotides line up with TRBD2. CDR1 SQVTM and CDR2 ANQGSEA come from the germline V gene. This CDR3 is built from 14 residues. J gave up 6 bases and V 5 bases, and 8 bases lay outside the gene matches. CDR3 coding DNA: TGCAGCGTTCTCGAGCGGGGGGGCGCCGATACGCAGTATTTT. Translation gives CSVLERGGADTQYF.

This clonotype appeared many times. The V call is TRBV13, the J call TRBJ2-3; 7 positions agree with TRBD1. J was trimmed by 0 bases and V by 3 bases; bases with no gene match: 9. The CDR3 contains 17 residues. The germline V gene encodes CDR1 PRHDT and CDR2 FYEKMQ (reference sequence). The CDR3 DNA is TGTGCCAGCAGCTTTACGTCCCGACAGGGTAGCACAGATACGCAGTATTTT. Its translation is CASSFTSRQGSTDTQYF.

This clonotype was observed a few times. A much larger clone lies a single base off, so this may be a read error. The chain employs TRBV7-8 and TRBJ1-3; D unclear. CDR1 is SGHVS, CDR2 FQNEAQ, per germline. Trimming removed 0 bases at V and 2 bases at J, with 11 bases between. This CDR3 has 16 residues. CDR3 DNA: TGTGCCAGCAGCTTAGCGGTACGGACCCCTGGAAACACCATATATTTT. Its translation: CASSLAVRTPGNTIYF.

This clonotype was seen more than once but under ten times. The chain links TRBV6-5 to TRBJ2-6; possible D gene TRBD2, 5 bases. Trimming took off 2 bases at V and 3 bases at J, with 14 bases between the two ends. The germline CDR1 and CDR2 sequences are MNHEY and SVGAGI. The CDR3 covers 17 residues. CDR3 loop: CASSYEGPGLGANVLTF. Written as DNA, the CDR3 is TGTGCCAGCAGTTACGAGGGTCCCGGGCTTGGGGCCAACGTCCTGACTTTC.